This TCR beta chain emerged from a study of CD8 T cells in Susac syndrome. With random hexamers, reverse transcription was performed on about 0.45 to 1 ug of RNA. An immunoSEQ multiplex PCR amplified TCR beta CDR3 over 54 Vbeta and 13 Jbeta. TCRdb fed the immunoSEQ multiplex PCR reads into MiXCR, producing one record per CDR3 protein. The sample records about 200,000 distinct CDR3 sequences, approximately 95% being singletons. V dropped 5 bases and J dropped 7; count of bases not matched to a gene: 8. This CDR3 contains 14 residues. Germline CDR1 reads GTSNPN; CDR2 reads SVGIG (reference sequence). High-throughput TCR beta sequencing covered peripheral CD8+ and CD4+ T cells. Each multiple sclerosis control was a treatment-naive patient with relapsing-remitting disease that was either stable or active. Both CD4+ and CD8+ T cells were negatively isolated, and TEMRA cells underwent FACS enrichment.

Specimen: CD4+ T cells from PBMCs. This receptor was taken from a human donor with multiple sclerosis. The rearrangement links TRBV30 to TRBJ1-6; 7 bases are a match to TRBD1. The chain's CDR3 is CAWAISTGNSPLHF. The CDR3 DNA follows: TGTGCCTGGGCTATATCGACAGGGAATTCACCCCTCCACTTT.